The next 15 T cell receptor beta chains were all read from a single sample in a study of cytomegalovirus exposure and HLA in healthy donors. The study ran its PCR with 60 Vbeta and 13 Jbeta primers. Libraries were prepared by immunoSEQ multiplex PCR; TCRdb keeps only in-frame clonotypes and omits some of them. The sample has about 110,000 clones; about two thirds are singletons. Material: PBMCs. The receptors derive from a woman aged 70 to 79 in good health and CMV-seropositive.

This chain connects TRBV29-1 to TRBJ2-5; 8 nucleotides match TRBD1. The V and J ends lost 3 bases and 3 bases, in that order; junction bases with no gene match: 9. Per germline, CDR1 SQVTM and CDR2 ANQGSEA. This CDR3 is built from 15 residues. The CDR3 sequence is CSVDPGTGREETQYF. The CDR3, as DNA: TGCAGCGTTGACCCCGGGACAGGACGCGAAGAGACCCAGTACTTC.

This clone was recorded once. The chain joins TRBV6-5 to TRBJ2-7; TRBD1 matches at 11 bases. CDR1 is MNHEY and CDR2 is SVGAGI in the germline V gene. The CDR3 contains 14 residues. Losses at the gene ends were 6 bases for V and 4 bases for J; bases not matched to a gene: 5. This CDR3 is CASRRGQGAYEQYF. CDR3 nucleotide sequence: TGTGCCAGCAGACGCGGACAGGGGGCATACGAGCAGTACTTC.

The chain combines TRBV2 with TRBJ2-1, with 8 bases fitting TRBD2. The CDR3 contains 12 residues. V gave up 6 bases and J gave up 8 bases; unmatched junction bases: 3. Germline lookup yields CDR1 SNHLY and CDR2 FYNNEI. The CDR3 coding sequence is TGTGCCAGCAGGAGCGGGGGTGATGAGCAGTTCTTC. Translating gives CASRSGGDEQFF.

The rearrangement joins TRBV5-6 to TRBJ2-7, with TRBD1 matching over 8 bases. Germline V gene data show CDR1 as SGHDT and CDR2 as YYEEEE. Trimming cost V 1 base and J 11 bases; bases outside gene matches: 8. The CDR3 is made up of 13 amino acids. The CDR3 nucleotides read TGTGCCAGCAGCTTGCGGTGGGGACAGGTTAAGTACTTC. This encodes CASSLRWGQVKYF.

For the CDR3, the DNA is TGTGCCAGTAGTCCCACAGAGAATTCACCCCTCCACTTT. It is translated as CASSPTENSPLHF. The chain links TRBV19 to TRBJ1-6; D gene uncertain. The germline CDR1 and CDR2 sequences are LNHDA and SQIVND (reference sequence). CDR3 size: 13 residues. V lost 5 bases, J lost 7 bases, and 9 bases lay in between. The full variable domain, its missing parts supplied by reference TRBV19 and TRBJ1-6, is DGGITQSPKYLFRKEGQNVTLSCEQNLNHDAMYWYRQDPGQGLRLIYYSQIVNDFQKGDIAEGYSVSREKKESFPLTVTSAQKNPTAFYLCASSPTENSPLHFGNGTRLTVT.

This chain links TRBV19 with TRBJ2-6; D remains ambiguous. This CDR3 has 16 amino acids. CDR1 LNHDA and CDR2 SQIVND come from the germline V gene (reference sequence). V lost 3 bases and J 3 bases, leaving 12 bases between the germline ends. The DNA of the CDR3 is TGTGCCAGTAGTATCCGCGGTGTGAATGGGGCCAACGTCCTGACTTTC. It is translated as CASSIRGVNGANVLTF. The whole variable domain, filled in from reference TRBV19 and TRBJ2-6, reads DGGITQSPKYLFRKEGQNVTLSCEQNLNHDAMYWYRQDPGQGLRLIYYSQIVNDFQKGDIAEGYSVSREKKESFPLTVTSAQKNPTAFYLCASSIRGVNGANVLTFGAGSRLTVL.

Here the CDR3 reads CASSELKPGKGASYEQYF. The CDR3, as DNA: TGCGCCAGCAGTGAGTTAAAACCCGGTAAGGGGGCCTCCTACGAGCAGTACTTC. The J gene is TRBJ2-7, the V gene TRBV10-1; 7 positions agree with TRBD1. The germline CDR1 and CDR2 sequences are WNHNN and SYGVQD (reference sequence). V dropped 1 base and J dropped 0; count of bases not matched to a gene: 12. The CDR3 contains 18 residues.

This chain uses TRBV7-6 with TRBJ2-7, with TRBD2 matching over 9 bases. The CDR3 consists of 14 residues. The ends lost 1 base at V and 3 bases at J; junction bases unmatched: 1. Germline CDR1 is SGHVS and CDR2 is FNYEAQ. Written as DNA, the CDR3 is TGTGCCAGCAGCTTAGGTAGCGGGGGCTACGAGCAGTACTTC. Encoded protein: CASSLGSGGYEQYF.

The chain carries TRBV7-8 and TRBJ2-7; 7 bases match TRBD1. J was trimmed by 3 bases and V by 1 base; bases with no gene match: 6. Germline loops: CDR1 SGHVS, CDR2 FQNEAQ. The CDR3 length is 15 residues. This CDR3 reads CASSLVGDSVYEQYF. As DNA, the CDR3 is TGTGCCAGCAGCTTAGTAGGGGACAGCGTCTACGAGCAGTACTTC.

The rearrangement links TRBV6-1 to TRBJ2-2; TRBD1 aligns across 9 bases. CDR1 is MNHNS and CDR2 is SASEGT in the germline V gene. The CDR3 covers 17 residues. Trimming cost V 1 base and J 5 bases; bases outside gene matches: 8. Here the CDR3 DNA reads TGTGCCAGCAGTGAAGTTACTAACAGGGGGCGAACCGGGGAGCTGTTTTTT. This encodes CASSEVTNRGRTGELFF.

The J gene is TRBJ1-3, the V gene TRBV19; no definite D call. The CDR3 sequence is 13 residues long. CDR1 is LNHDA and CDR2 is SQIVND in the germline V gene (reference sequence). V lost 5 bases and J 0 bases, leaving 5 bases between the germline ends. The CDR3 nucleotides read TGTGCCAGTAGTGCGGACTCTGGAAACACCATATATTTT. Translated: CASSADSGNTIYF.

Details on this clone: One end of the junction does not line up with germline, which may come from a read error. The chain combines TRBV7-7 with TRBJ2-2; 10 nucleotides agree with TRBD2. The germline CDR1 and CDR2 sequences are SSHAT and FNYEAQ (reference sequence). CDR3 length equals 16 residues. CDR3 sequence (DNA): TGTGCTAGCAGCTCTACCCTAGCGGGGGACACCGGGGAGCTGTTTTTT. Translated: CASSSTLAGDTGELFF.

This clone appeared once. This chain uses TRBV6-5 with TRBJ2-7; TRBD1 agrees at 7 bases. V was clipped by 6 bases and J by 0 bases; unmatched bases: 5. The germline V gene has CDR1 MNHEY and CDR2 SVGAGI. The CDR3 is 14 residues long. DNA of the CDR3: TGTGCCAGCAGAGCGACAGGGAACTCCTACGAGCAGTACTTC. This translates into CASRATGNSYEQYF.

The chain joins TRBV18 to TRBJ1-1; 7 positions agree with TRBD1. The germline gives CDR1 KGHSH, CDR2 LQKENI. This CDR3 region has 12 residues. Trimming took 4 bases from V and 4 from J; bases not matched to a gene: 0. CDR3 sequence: CASSRQGTEAFF. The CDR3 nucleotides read TGTGCCAGCTCACGACAGGGCACTGAAGCTTTCTTT.

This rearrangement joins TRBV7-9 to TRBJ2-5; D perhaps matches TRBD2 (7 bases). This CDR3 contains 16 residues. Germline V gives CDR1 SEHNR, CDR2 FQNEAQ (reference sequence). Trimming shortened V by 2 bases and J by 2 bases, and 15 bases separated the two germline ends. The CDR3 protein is CASSLYGAGAQETQYF. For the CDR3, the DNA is TGTGCCAGCAGCTTATACGGGGCGGGGGCACAAGAGACCCAGTACTTC.